This T cell receptor (beta chain) was identified in a study of blood T cell repertoires in COVID-19. CDR3 length equals 13 residues. Trimming removed 5 bases from V and 4 bases from J, with 9 bases in between. Original handling: Amplification with reference gene primers provided the estimates of nucleated cell counts. Sequenced by immunoSEQ multiplex PCR; TCRdb stores in-frame clones only, minus some. Clonal size and the V and J genes are those of that table, whereas D and trimming came from the DNA. The sample yields roughly 150,000 clones, around nine tenths seen once. Material: peripheral blood. The chain is built from TRBV12-3 or TRBV12-4 and TRBJ1-5, with no clear D. The receptor comes from an elderly woman with COVID-19, enrolled during active disease. CDR3 bases: TGTGCCAGCAGTCCAGGATGGAATCAGCCCCAGCATTTT. Protein product: CASSPGWNQPQHF.